The following is a TCR beta chain sequence with its context. The data were obtained in a study of control samples from healthy donors and cancer patients. Only in-frame clones appear in the TCRdb table, and some are missing; sequencing was by immunoSEQ multiplex PCR. The sample has tens of thousands of clones, about 85% seen once. The sequencing input was blood. The origin of this receptor is a woman aged 70 to 79 in good health.

CDR3 protein: CSVETGADTQYF. The DNA for the CDR3 is TGCAGCGTTGAGACGGGAGCGGATACGCAGTATTTT. The J gene is TRBJ2-3, the V gene TRBV29-1; D is possibly TRBD2 (6 bases). CDR1 and CDR2 from the germline V gene are SQVTM and ANQGSEA. The CDR3 is 12 residues long. Trimming cost V 3 bases and J 6 bases, with 10 bases left between them.